This entry is about one T cell receptor (beta chain). What it recognizes is unknown. A read error is possible here, since a much larger clone lies one base away. The data derive from a study of identical twins. General study points: Researchers caution that invariant MAIT and iNKT cells could partly confound zero-insertion analyses.

Germline assignment: CDR1 DFQATT and CDR2 SNEGSKA (reference sequence). The CDR3 extends over 14 amino acids. From the 5' RACE reads, TCRdb called clonotypes with MiXCR, one entry per CDR3 protein. Of nearly 250,000 distinct CDR3 sequences listed, approximately 7% are singletons. These same data were also listed under a study on yellow fever vaccine responses in identical twins.

The chain has TRBV20-1 and TRBJ1-2; no reliable D call. The sample comprised memory (CD45RO+) T cells sorted from blood. The TCR comes from a young woman in good health. The DNA for the CDR3 is TGCTGTGCTAGCTCAGACTACCCTAACTATGGCTACACCTTC. This translates into CCASSDYPNYGYTF.